This TCR beta chain was sequenced during a study of T cell responses to AZD1222 COVID-19 vaccine (TCRdb year 2021). Regarding the complete study: TCR sequencing covered more than 230 trial participants: 200 to 220 given two doses of AZD1222 and about 26 given two doses of MenACWY control vaccine. Trial participants were enrolled by age into 18-55, 56-69 and 70-plus year subgroups, with roughly 160, 29 and 62 TCR-sequenced participants respectively. Overall results and qualifications from the work: In the small 56-69-year group, the increase in depth fell short of significance, most likely because of low power. Because no samples from the day 14 peak response were available, repertoires could be characterized only after the peak T cell response. Participants were mostly white British, with more females than males. The authors suggested clonal diversity may have been underestimated. Reportedly, almost half of the unique spike-specific TCRs recognized epitopes lying outside the regions that are mutated in the B.1.351 and B.1.1.7 variants. CD4 TCRs associated with the vaccine covered the entire spike protein, and the dominant responses were in regions 160-218 and 743-854. Conclusions about previously exposed vaccinees are limited, since just six AZD1222 recipients were seropositive for SARS-CoV-2 at baseline. After two AZD1222 doses, spike-specific TCR breadth and depth were significantly higher than at day 0 and than in MenACWY recipients.

The CDR3 regions of human TCRbeta chains were analyzed by immunosequencing. The authors' analysis ran thus. Repertoire TCRs were matched against a reference library of SARS-CoV-2-specific TCRs generated with the MIRA antigen-specificity platform. Breadth was defined as the fraction of unique TCRs that were SARS-CoV-2-associated, and depth was defined as the fraction of total T cells that were SARS-CoV-2-associated. Using the MIRA data, every spike-specific TCR was mapped to the spike region that the TCR reacted to and assigned to either a CD4 or a CD8 class. Log10-transformed breadth and depth values were compared by one-way ANOVA with Sidak's multiple comparisons tests. The table comes from immuneACCESS by way of TCRdb, which keeps in-frame sequences with V and J called. Part of the clones is missing from these tables; in studies checked, under half for an unresolved V gene and the rest for unknown reasons. V and J calls plus clone size are reproduced from that table; the DNA served to infer D and trimming. The sample yields 100,000 to 150,000 clones; more than 70% were counted once. The ten largest clones represent just under 4.5% of the sample.

A note on this clone: The antigen it recognizes is unknown. There are no base qualities to consult, and no much larger clone falls within one base.

The time point label on this specimen signifies: about 28 days (+/-7) after the second vaccine dose. Because spike-specific TCR depth and breadth did not differ between the two schedules, AZD1222 recipients who got a second dose at roughly 4 weeks were pooled with those who got a second dose at roughly 12 weeks. Vaccinee samples came from UK trials COV001 and COV002, including a single-blind randomized controlled phase 2/3 trial of AZD1222 (ChAdOx1 nCoV-19) in healthy adults. For TCRbeta chain sequencing, PBMC samples from trial participants were taken at day 0 and at day 28 after the second dose. The sequence derives from an adult who received the AZD1222 COVID-19 vaccine. The source material was peripheral blood, sampled 28 days after the second AZD1222 dose.

This receptor has the CDR3 CASKTRASGGPSSGDTQYF. The nucleotides are TGTGCCAGCAAGACCCGAGCTAGCGGGGGCCCTTCATCGGGAGATACGCAGTATTTT. The receptor chain draws on TRBV2 and TRBJ2-3; 10 of the junction bases match TRBD2. The CDR3 contains 19 residues, cysteine and phenylalanine counted. The sequence is cut down to CDR3 DNA, 57 bases in frame from base 1. Compared with germline, V lacks 7 bases and J lacks 5 bases; bases without a gene match: 21. For CDR1 and CDR2, the germline V gene lists SNHLY and FYNNEI.